Below, one T cell receptor beta chain is given with its context. Assay used: immunoSEQ multiplex PCR; TCRdb lists only in-frame clones, some missing. The sample holds around 63,000 clones; 80% to 90% are singletons and the top ten take 9.5% to 14%. Sampling times: baseline, cycle 4 day 1, cycle 7 day 1. The data belong to a study of OX40 agonist ivuxolimab in advanced cancers. Trimming took 6 bases from V and 6 from J; bases not matched to a gene: 7. Germline CDR1 and CDR2: LNHDA and SQIVND (reference sequence). CDR3 length: 14 amino acids. The chain joins TRBV19 to TRBJ2-3, with TRBD1 identical over 9 bases. The receptor comes from an adult with an advanced solid tumor such as melanoma, head and neck, liver or kidney cancer. The source was CD4+ or CD8+ T cells sorted from blood, collected in a trial of the OX40 agonist ivuxolimab. CDR3 DNA sequence: TGTGCCAGTAGGGGACAGGGATCACCGGATACGCAGTATTTT. This gives the protein CASRGQGSPDTQYF.